This entry features one T cell receptor (beta chain) sequence. Some clones are missing from TCRdb's copy, which holds only in-frame ones; the method was immunoSEQ multiplex PCR. The sample yields under 90,000 clones, 90% to 95% seen once. The data were obtained in a study of technical replicates of blood from several donors. With V trimmed by 2 bases and J by 4 bases, 11 bases remained unmatched. Per germline, CDR1 LGHNT and CDR2 FRNRAP. The length of the CDR3 is 18 residues. This receptor was identified in a human donor in good health. Input material: T cells isolated from PBMCs. V is TRBV12-5 and J is TRBJ2-1; 10 positions match TRBD2. This CDR3 reads CASGLTLAGGLLYNEQFF. Here the CDR3 DNA reads TGTGCTAGTGGTTTGACCTTAGCGGGGGGCCTACTATACAATGAGCAGTTCTTC.